What follows is one TCR beta chain and its context. Measured with immunoSEQ multiplex PCR; TCRdb has only the in-frame clones, and not every one. Of approximately 200,000 clones listed, roughly 94% were seen once; the top ten hold around 0.8%. The data stem from a study of blood T cell repertoires in COVID-19. Across the study: From T cells, B-cell-depleted T cells, or PBMCs came the material, which was cDNA or gDNA.

Seattle researchers signed up patients amid active infection and tracked them longitudinally. The TCR originated in a young man with COVID-19, enrolled during active disease. The material sequenced was peripheral blood.

CDR3 DNA sequence: TGTGCCGCAAAATTCCGGGACAGAAATTCACCCCTCCACTTT. It specifies CAAKFRDRNSPLHF. The rearrangement joins TRBV6-5 to TRBJ1-6, with 7 bases fitting TRBD1. The germline gives CDR1 MNHEY, CDR2 SVGAGI. This CDR3 region has 14 residues. The V and J ends lost 11 bases and 7 bases, in that order; junction bases with no gene match: 11.